This T cell receptor beta chain was obtained from a study of blood T cell repertoires in COVID-19. The wider study: The United States, Italy and Spain were the sources of the acute and convalescent COVID-19 samples. T cells, B-cell-depleted T cells, or PBMCs supplied cDNA or gDNA.

TCRdb's table, derived via immunoSEQ multiplex PCR, lists solely in-frame clones and lacks some. The sample includes roughly 14,000 clones, 85% to 90% of them seen just once. Followed over time, Seattle patients had been enrolled while infection was active. J lost 3 bases, V lost 0 bases, and 3 bases had no gene match. Germline V CDR1 and CDR2: LGHNA, YSLEER. This CDR3 region has 15 residues. The TCR was taken from an elderly woman with COVID-19, enrolled during active disease. Sequencing was performed on peripheral blood. The chain has TRBV4-3 and TRBJ2-7, with 9 positions matching TRBD1. The DNA of the CDR3 is TGCGCCAGCAGCCAAGAAGGACAGGGGAACTACGAGCAGTACTTC. Residues: CASSQEGQGNYEQYF.